This paragraph reports one T cell receptor beta chain. These data originate in a study of blood T cell repertoires in COVID-19. Study details: Acute-phase and convalescent COVID-19 samples originated in the United States, Italy and Spain. PBMCs, B-cell-depleted T cells, or T cells were the source of the cDNA or gDNA that made up the material.

In the authors' methods: Amplification from reference gene primers served as the basis for estimated nucleated cell counts. Sequenced by immunoSEQ multiplex PCR; TCRdb stores in-frame clones only, minus some. V and J calls and clone size are those listed in that table; D and trimming were worked out from the DNA. This table holds fewer than 200,000 clones, roughly 81% found once. Seattle patient enrollment occurred during active infection, with longitudinal follow-up thereafter. This CDR3 contains 13 residues. CDR1 is MNHEY and CDR2 is SVGAGI in the germline V gene. After removal of 6 bases from V and 6 bases from J, the junction contained 2 bases not matched to a gene.

Sequencing was performed on peripheral blood. This chain links TRBV6-5 with TRBJ2-1; TRBD2 aligns across 10 bases. The source of this sequence is a woman in her fifties or sixties with COVID-19, enrolled during active disease. DNA for the CDR3: TGTGCCAGCAGCAGCGGGGGGGCCAATGAGCAGTTCTTC. It is translated as CASSSGGANEQFF.